The next 5 T cell receptor beta chains were all read from a single sample in a study of blood T cells in healthy people across ages (dated by TCRdb to 2015 to 2017). The receptor library was made with 5' RACE. Reads for this sample came from an Illumina HiSeq 2500. A second PCR of roughly 7 to 11 cycles was performed with a sample-barcoded 5' primer and a J-beta primer mix. The public reads were reprocessed in TCRdb via fastp at Q25 and MiXCR, keeping in-frame beta chains. Under each unique CDR3 protein, matching rows form one entry showing the most common genes and DNA. This sample comprises 790,000 or so distinct CDR3 sequences, 56% of them detected only once. In total, the top ten clones hold roughly 26% of the sample. Input material: blood. The receptors here all came from a man aged 35-49 years in good health.

V usage is TRBV6-2 or TRBV6-3 and J usage is TRBJ1-5; 12 nucleotides agree with TRBD1. V lost 4 bases and J lost 7; bases outside the gene matches: 5. This CDR3 spans 15 amino acids. Germline CDR1 is MNHEY and CDR2 is SVGEGT. The CDR3 DNA reads TGTGCCAGCAGTTTGGGACAGGGGGCATGGCAGCCCCAGCATTTT. Translating gives CASSLGQGAWQPQHF.

This clonotype was counted many times. V is TRBV29-1 and J is TRBJ1-2, with 8 nucleotides matching TRBD1. With 1 base clipped from V and 7 bases from J, the junction kept 8 bases outside the gene matches. Germline CDR1 SQVTM, CDR2 ANQGSEA. CDR3 size: 14 residues. The CDR3 loop reads CSVEVATGGSGYTF. The DNA for the CDR3 is TGCAGCGTTGAAGTCGCTACAGGGGGGTCTGGCTACACCTTC.

The chain has TRBV12-3 or TRBV12-4 and TRBJ2-2, with D unresolved. V was cut by 2 bases and J by 5 bases, with 6 bases left in between. The CDR3 consists of 13 residues. The DNA for the CDR3 is TGTGCCAGCAGTTTATTTGTTACCGGGGAGCTGTTTTTT. Amino acid sequence: CASSLFVTGELFF.

V gene TRBV7-2 combines with J gene TRBJ1-1; 7 bases map to TRBD1. Germline V gene data show CDR1 as SGHTA and CDR2 as FQGNSA. The CDR3 extends over 15 amino acids. V lost 5 bases to trimming and J lost 1 base; unmatched junction nucleotides: 7. CDR3 DNA sequence: TGTGCCAGCAGCCCTCGACAGGGATCGAACACTGAAGCTTTCTTT. This gives the protein CASSPRQGSNTEAFF.

Ten or more counts support this clonotype. The CDR3 loop reads CASSPPIHEQFF. CDR3 DNA sequence: TGTGCCAGTTCCCCCCCTATTCATGAGCAGTTCTTC. This rearrangement joins TRBV7-2 to TRBJ2-1, with unresolved D. This CDR3 comprises 12 residues. The V gene lost 9 bases and the J gene lost 8 bases, with 14 bases spanning the gap. Germline V gene lookup returns CDR1 SGHTA and CDR2 FQGNSA.